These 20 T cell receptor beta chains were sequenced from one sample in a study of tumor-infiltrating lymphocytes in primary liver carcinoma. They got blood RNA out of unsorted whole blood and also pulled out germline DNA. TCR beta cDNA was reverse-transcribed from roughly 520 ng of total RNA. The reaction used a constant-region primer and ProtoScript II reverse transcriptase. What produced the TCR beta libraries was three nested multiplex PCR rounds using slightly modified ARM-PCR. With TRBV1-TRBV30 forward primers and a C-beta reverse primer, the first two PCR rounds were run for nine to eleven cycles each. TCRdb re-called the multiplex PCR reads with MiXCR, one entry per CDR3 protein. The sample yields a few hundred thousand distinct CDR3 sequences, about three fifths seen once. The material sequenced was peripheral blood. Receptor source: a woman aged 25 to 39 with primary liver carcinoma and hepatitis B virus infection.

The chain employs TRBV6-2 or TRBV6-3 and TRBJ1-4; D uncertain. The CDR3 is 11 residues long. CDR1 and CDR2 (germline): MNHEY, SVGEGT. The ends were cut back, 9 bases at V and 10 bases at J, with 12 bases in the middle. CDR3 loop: CASGQMGKLFF. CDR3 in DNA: TGTGCCAGTGGCCAAATGGGAAAACTGTTTTTT.

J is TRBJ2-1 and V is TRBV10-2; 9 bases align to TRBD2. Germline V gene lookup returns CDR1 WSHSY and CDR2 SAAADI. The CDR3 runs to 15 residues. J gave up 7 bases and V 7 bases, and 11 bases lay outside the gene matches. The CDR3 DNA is TGCGCCAGCAACAAGCAAGCGGGAGGACGAAATGAGCAGTTCTTC. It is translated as CASNKQAGGRNEQFF.

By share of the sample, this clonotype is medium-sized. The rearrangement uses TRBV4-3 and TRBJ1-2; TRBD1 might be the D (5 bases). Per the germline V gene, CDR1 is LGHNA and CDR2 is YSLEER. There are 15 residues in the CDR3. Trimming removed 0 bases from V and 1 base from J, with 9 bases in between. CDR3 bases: TGCGCCAGCAGCCAAGAGATTCAGGGTAACTATGGCTACACCTTC. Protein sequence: CASSQEIQGNYGYTF.

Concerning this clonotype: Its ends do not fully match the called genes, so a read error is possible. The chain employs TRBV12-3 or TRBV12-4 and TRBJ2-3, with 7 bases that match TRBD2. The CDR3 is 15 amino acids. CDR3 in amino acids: CASRPLAPPTDMQYF. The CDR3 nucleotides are TGTGCCAGCAGACCACTAGCGCCCCCCACAGATATGCAGTATTTT.

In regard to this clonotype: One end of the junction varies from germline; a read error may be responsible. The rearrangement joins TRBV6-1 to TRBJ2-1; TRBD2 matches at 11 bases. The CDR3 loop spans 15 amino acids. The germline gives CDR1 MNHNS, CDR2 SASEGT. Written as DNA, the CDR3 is TGTGCCAGCAGTTTGCGACTAGCGGGGAGGAGTGAGCGGTTCTTC. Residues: CASSLRLAGRSERFF.

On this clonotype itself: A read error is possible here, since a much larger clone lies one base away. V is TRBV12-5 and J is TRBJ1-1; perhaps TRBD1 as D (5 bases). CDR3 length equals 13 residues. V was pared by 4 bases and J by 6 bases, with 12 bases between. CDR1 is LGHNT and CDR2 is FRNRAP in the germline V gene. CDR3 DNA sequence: TGTGCTAGTGGTTACTCAGGGTTCTCTGAAGCTTTCTTT. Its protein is CASGYSGFSEAFF.

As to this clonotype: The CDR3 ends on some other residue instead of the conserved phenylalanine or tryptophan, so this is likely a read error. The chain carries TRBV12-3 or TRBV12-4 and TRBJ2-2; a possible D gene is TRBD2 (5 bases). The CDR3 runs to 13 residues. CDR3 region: CASSPAGHRELFC. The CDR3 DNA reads TGTGCCAGCAGCCCTGCTGGGCACCGGGAACTGTTTTGT.

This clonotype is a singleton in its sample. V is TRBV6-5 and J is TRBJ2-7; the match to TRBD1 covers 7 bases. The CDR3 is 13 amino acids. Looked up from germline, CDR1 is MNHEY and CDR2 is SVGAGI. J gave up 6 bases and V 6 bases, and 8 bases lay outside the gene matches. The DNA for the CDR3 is TGTGCCAGCAGCCAGACAGGGTACTCCGAGCAGTACTTC. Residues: CASSQTGYSEQYF.

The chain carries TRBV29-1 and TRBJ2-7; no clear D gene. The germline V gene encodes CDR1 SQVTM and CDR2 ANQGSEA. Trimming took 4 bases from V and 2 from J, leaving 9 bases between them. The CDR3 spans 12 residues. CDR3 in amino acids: CSVVGMTYEQYF. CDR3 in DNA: TGCAGCGTTGTGGGCATGACCTACGAGCAGTACTTC.

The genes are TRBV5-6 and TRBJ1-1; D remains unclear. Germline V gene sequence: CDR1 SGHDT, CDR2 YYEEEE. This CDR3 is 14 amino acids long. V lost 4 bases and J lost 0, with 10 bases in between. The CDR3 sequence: CASSVIKLNTEAFF. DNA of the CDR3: TGTGCCAGCAGCGTTATAAAGCTGAACACTGAAGCTTTCTTT.

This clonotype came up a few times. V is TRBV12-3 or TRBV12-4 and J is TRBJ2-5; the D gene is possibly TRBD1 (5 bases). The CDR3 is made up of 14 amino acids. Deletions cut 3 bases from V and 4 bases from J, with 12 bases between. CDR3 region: CASSFSEGVETQYF. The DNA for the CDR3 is TGTGCCAGCAGTTTTAGTGAAGGGGTAGAGACCCAGTACTTC.

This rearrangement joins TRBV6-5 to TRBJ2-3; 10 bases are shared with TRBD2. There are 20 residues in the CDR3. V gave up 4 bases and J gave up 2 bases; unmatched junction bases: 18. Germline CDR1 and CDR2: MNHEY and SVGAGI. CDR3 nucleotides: TGTGCCAGCAGTTCCGCCCTAACCTGGACTAGCGGTATCTTCACAGATACGCAGTATTTT. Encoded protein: CASSSALTWTSGIFTDTQYF.

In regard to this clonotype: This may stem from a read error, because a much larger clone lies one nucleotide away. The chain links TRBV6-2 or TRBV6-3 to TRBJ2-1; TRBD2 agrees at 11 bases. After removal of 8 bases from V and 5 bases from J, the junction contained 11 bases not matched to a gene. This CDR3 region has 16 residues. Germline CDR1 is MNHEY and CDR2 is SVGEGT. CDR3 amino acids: CASCTIAGGSDNEQFF. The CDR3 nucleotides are TGTGCCAGCTGTACAATAGCGGGAGGGTCGGACAATGAGCAGTTCTTC.

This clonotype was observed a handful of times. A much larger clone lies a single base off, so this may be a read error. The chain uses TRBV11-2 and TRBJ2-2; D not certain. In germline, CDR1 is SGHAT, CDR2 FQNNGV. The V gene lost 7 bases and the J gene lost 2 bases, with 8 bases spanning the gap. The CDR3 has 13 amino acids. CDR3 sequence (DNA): TGTGCCAGCAACACAACTAACACCGGGGAGCTGTTTTTT. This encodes CASNTTNTGELFF.

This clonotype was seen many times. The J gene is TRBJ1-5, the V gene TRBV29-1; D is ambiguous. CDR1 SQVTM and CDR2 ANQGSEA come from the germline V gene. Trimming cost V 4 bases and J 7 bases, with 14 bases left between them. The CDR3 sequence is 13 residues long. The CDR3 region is CSVAEGTGQPQHF. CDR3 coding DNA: TGCAGCGTTGCGGAGGGTACGGGGCAGCCCCAGCATTTT.

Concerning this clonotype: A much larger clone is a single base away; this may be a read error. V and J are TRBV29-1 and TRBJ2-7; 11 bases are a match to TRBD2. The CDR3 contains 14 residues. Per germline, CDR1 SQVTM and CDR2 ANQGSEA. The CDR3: CSVATSGRTYDQYF. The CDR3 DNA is TGCAGCGTCGCTACTAGCGGGAGAACCTACGATCAGTACTTC.

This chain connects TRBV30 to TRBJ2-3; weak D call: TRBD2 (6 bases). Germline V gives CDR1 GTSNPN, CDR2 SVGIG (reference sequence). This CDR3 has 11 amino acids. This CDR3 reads CAGWAGNTQYF. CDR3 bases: TGTGCGGGTTGGGCGGGAAATACGCAGTATTTT.

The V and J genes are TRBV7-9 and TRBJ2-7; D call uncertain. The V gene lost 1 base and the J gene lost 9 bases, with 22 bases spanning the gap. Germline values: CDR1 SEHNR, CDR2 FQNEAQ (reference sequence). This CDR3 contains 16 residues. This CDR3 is CASSLEFEQNVGGQYF. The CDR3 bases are TGTGCCAGCAGCTTAGAGTTCGAACAAAACGTGGGTGGGCAGTACTTC.

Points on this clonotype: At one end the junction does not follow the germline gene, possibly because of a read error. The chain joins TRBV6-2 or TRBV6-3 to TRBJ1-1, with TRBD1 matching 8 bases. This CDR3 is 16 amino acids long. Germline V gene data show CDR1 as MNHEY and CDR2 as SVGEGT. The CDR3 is CASSHSGTGAYTETFF. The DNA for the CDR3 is TGTGCCAGCAGTCACTCAGGGACAGGAGCCTACACTGAAACTTTCTTT.

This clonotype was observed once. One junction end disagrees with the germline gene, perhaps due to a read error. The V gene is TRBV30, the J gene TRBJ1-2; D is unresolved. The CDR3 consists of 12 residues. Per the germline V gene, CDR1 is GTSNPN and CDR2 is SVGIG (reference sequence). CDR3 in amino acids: CACSVPNSRYTF. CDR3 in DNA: TGTGCCTGCAGTGTACCCAACAGCCGCTACACCTTC.